This is a list of T cell receptor beta chains from one sample in a study of T-cell memory formation after mild COVID-19. A single record per CDR3 protein comes from TCRdb applying MiXCR to the 5' RACE reads. The sample lists about 190,000 distinct CDR3 sequences, around a fifth occurring once. The sequenced material came from PBMCs or a T cell subset sorted from them (not recorded which). These TCRs come from an adult woman who had mild COVID-19 (a few samples of this study predate the infection). Cell type and time point are not known. Both conserved end residues are part of each CDR3. Fields, in order: J gene, V gene, CDR3 protein.

j_call: TRBJ1-5; v_call: TRBV7-9; cdr3_aa: CASSLESTWSNQPQHF
j_call: TRBJ2-1; v_call: TRBV9; cdr3_aa: CASSVQTSGSYNEQFF
j_call: TRBJ2-7; v_call: TRBV13; cdr3_aa: CASSFIRSEQYF
j_call: TRBJ2-1; v_call: TRBV12-3/TRBV12-4; cdr3_aa: CASSLDGGSYEQFF
j_call: TRBJ1-5; v_call: TRBV3-1; cdr3_aa: CASSQDFGTGYQPQHF
j_call: TRBJ2-5; v_call: TRBV15; cdr3_aa: CATSGTGLQETQYF
j_call: TRBJ2-3; v_call: TRBV28; cdr3_aa: CASGNRVLAGGYLSTDTQYF
j_call: TRBJ1-2; v_call: TRBV24-1; cdr3_aa: CATSDAGALSGYGYTF
j_call: TRBJ1-2; v_call: TRBV29-1; cdr3_aa: CSVPPGREGWGDGYTF
j_call: TRBJ2-1; v_call: TRBV4-3; cdr3_aa: CASSQDRMGSYNEQFF
j_call: TRBJ1-4; v_call: TRBV12-3/TRBV12-4; cdr3_aa: CASSSNPGPFNEKLFF
j_call: TRBJ1-1; v_call: TRBV15; cdr3_aa: CATSRAVNTEAFF
j_call: TRBJ2-7; v_call: TRBV5-1; cdr3_aa: CASMEVPYDYEQYF
j_call: TRBJ2-1; v_call: TRBV6-2/TRBV6-3; cdr3_aa: CASSYDGNYNEQFF
j_call: TRBJ2-1; v_call: TRBV27; cdr3_aa: CASRVGGVMIF
j_call: TRBJ1-1; v_call: TRBV7-8; cdr3_aa: CASSLSTVQMNTEAFF
j_call: TRBJ2-1; v_call: TRBV7-8; cdr3_aa: CASSLTSGIRNEQFF
j_call: TRBJ1-1; v_call: TRBV5-1; cdr3_aa: CASSSEDRGETEAFF
j_call: TRBJ2-1; v_call: TRBV12-3/TRBV12-4; cdr3_aa: CASSGDEAGSSYNEQFF
j_call: TRBJ1-1; v_call: TRBV11-2; cdr3_aa: CASSLRALEAFF
j_call: TRBJ2-5; v_call: TRBV24-1; cdr3_aa: CATSERTGGETQYF
j_call: TRBJ1-2; v_call: TRBV12-3/TRBV12-4; cdr3_aa: CASSLTQGSGYTF
j_call: TRBJ2-7; v_call: TRBV12-3/TRBV12-4; cdr3_aa: CASSPGQVSSYEQYF
j_call: TRBJ2-3; v_call: TRBV7-8; cdr3_aa: CAIRRSSSTDTQYF
j_call: TRBJ2-7; v_call: TRBV29-1; cdr3_aa: CSVEGDRGRYEQYF
j_call: TRBJ2-1; v_call: TRBV5-1; cdr3_aa: CASSWEGFGSSYNEQFF
j_call: TRBJ2-3; v_call: TRBV21-1; cdr3_aa: CASSNRIAGSGTDTQYF
j_call: TRBJ2-1; v_call: TRBV4-1; cdr3_aa: CASSQGMPGGNEQFF
j_call: TRBJ1-5; v_call: TRBV6-5; cdr3_aa: CASSYGSNQPQHF
j_call: TRBJ1-2; v_call: TRBV14; cdr3_aa: CASSQADRGNYGYTF
j_call: TRBJ2-1; v_call: TRBV7-4; cdr3_aa: CASSLAGGPDNEQFF
j_call: TRBJ2-5; v_call: TRBV9; cdr3_aa: CASSLAGTTQETQYF
j_call: TRBJ2-5; v_call: TRBV24-1; cdr3_aa: CATSERDRGRETQYF
j_call: TRBJ2-7; v_call: TRBV12-3/TRBV12-4; cdr3_aa: CASSERRGAAYEQYF
j_call: TRBJ2-1; v_call: TRBV19; cdr3_aa: CASSILRADNEQFF
j_call: TRBJ1-3; v_call: TRBV9; cdr3_aa: CASSEHSGNTIYF
j_call: TRBJ1-3; v_call: TRBV7-2; cdr3_aa: CASSLDGTTGNTIYF
j_call: TRBJ2-1; v_call: TRBV12-3/TRBV12-4; cdr3_aa: CASNSDRAFYNEQFF
j_call: TRBJ2-5; v_call: TRBV6-5; cdr3_aa: CASGWGVETQYF
j_call: TRBJ2-1; v_call: TRBV2; cdr3_aa: CASSEEASRGNEQFF
j_call: TRBJ1-1; v_call: TRBV7-3; cdr3_aa: CASSTGGSSTEAFF
j_call: TRBJ2-6; v_call: TRBV6-2/TRBV6-3; cdr3_aa: CASSLLRVAGANVLTF
j_call: TRBJ2-7; v_call: TRBV29-1; cdr3_aa: CSVHRGGGNEQYF
j_call: TRBJ1-2; v_call: TRBV7-2; cdr3_aa: CASSSTGDNNYGYTF
j_call: TRBJ2-1; v_call: TRBV7-8; cdr3_aa: CASSLKESGPYNEQFF
j_call: TRBJ2-7; v_call: TRBV5-1; cdr3_aa: CASSLRGGGDEQYF
j_call: TRBJ2-4; v_call: TRBV5-5; cdr3_aa: CASRGQGTQYF
j_call: TRBJ1-1; v_call: TRBV7-8; cdr3_aa: CASNPRGNTEAFF
j_call: TRBJ1-1; v_call: TRBV27; cdr3_aa: CASSPFRVGGDTEAFF
j_call: TRBJ2-3; v_call: TRBV4-3; cdr3_aa: CASSQERLAGGLGTQYF
j_call: TRBJ1-4; v_call: TRBV5-1; cdr3_aa: CASSPGTVDEKLFF
j_call: TRBJ2-7; v_call: TRBV4-1; cdr3_aa: CASRQEAQGVSYEQYF
j_call: TRBJ1-1; v_call: TRBV3-1; cdr3_aa: CASSQDWGQGRTRATEAFF
j_call: TRBJ2-1; v_call: TRBV11-2; cdr3_aa: CASSSIAGEQFF
j_call: TRBJ1-2; v_call: TRBV15; cdr3_aa: CATSTPPLRGYTF
j_call: TRBJ2-3; v_call: TRBV6-2/TRBV6-3; cdr3_aa: CASSYSVANYLDTQYF